This TCR beta chain was obtained from a study of vaccination effects on CD4 cells after COVID-19. General study points: Convalescent patients were scarce, and early post-infection timepoints were absent.

This clone was counted between two and nine times. Antigen: not known. The CDR3 is made up of 11 amino acids. CDR1 is SNHLY and CDR2 is FYNNEI in the germline V gene. V was trimmed by 3 bases and J by 6 bases, leaving 6 bases between them. The assay was immunoSEQ multiplex PCR, and TCRdb's table has in-frame clones only and misses some. The repertoire holds tens of thousands of clones, with about 80% as singletons. The ViraFEST assay expanded antigen-specific CD4+ T cells with viral peptide pools before sequencing. Cells that had been cultured for 10 days were the source of isolated CD4+ T cells. Participants received two doses of either the BNT162b2 or mRNA-1273 vaccine. All vaccine recipients tested negative for nucleocapsid antibodies and had never contracted SARS-CoV-2 infection.

Sequenced material: CD4+ T cells from PBMCs cultured with SARS-CoV-2 spike peptides, taken after COVID-19 vaccination. The receptor was isolated from a human donor who received a COVID-19 vaccine. Some clones in this sample may be carry-over from other donors' samples. The rearrangement joins TRBV2 to TRBJ2-7; D not certain. The CDR3 nucleotides read TGTGCCAGCAGTGAGGTAGGCGAGCAGTACGTC. Translating it yields CASSEVGEQYV.